The 17 T cell receptor beta chains below all came from one sample that was sequenced in a study of cytomegalovirus exposure and HLA in healthy donors. PCR was performed using 60 Vbeta and 13 Jbeta primers. TCRdb's table, derived via immunoSEQ multiplex PCR, lists solely in-frame clones and lacks some. The sample holds roughly 130,000 clones; 74% are singletons and the top ten take less than 7%. The material sequenced was PBMCs. All receptors come from a woman in her 50s in good health and CMV-seropositive.

This clone appeared once. The chain links TRBV2 to TRBJ1-1; TRBD1 matches at 8 bases. The ends lost 6 bases at V and 1 base at J; junction bases unmatched: 4. The CDR3 consists of 14 residues. CDR1 is SNHLY and CDR2 is FYNNEI in the germline V gene. CDR3 in amino acids: CASSPGQGNTEAFF. Here the CDR3 DNA reads TGTGCCAGCAGCCCCGGACAGGGGAACACTGAAGCTTTCTTT. Drawing the rest from reference TRBV2 and TRBJ1-1, the complete variable domain is EPEVTQTPSHQVTQMGQEVILRCVPISNHLYFYWYRQILGQKVEFLVSFYNNEISEKSEIFDDQFSVERPDGSNFTLKIRSTKLEDSAMYFCASSPGQGNTEAFFGQGTRLTVV.

In its sample, this clone was seen a few times. The CDR3 DNA sequence: TGTGCCTGGAGTGTAAAGGGAGGGGAGACCCAGTACTTC. Translated: CAWSVKGGETQYF. The rearrangement joins TRBV30 to TRBJ2-5; 7 bases line up with TRBD2. Germline V gene sequence: CDR1 GTSNPN, CDR2 SVGIG (reference sequence). The CDR3 extends over 13 amino acids. V trimming: 0 bases; J trimming: 5 bases; junction bases outside the gene matches: 3.

The chain links TRBV19 to TRBJ2-7; D possibly corresponds to TRBD1 (5 bases). V was pared by 0 bases and J by 7 bases, with 10 bases between. This CDR3 comprises 13 residues. Germline lookup yields CDR1 LNHDA and CDR2 SQIVND (reference sequence). CDR3 bases: TGTGCCAGTAGTATAGACAGGGATGGTGAGCAGTACTTC. Protein sequence: CASSIDRDGEQYF.

Concerning this clone itself: The same CDR3 is also encoded by other DNA sequences in this sample. This chain links TRBV11-3 with TRBJ2-6, with 8 bases identical to TRBD1. V lost 4 bases and J lost 2; bases outside the gene matches: 1. Germline CDR1 is SGHNT and CDR2 is YENEEA. CDR3 length equals 15 residues. The CDR3 DNA reads as TGTGCCAGCAGCTCGACAGGGGCTGGGGCCAACGTCCTGACTTTC. It is translated as CASSSTGAGANVLTF.

The chain joins TRBV18 to TRBJ2-7, with D possibly matching TRBD1 (5 bases). Germline V gives CDR1 KGHSH, CDR2 LQKENI. The CDR3 length is 19 residues. Between the trimmed V and J ends, which lost 6 bases and 6 bases, there was a span of 33 bases. Here the CDR3 DNA reads TGTGCCAGCTCCATCCTTCCCCTGGGGCAACAAAACAGGCGTGTCGAGCAGTACTTC. It translates to CASSILPLGQQNRRVEQYF.

The V and J genes are TRBV4-2 and TRBJ2-7, with 11 positions matching TRBD2. There are 16 residues in the CDR3. The V gene end was trimmed by 1 base and the J gene end by 6 bases; junction bases not matched to a gene: 8. Germline CDR1 is LGHNA and CDR2 is YNFKEQ. CDR3 region: CASSQVGGTSGGEQYF. In nucleotides, the CDR3 is TGTGCCAGCAGCCAAGTAGGCGGGACTAGCGGAGGCGAGCAGTACTTC.

The chain recombines TRBV11-3 with TRBJ1-6; 9 bases map to TRBD1. The CDR3 contains 18 residues. In germline, CDR1 is SGHNT, CDR2 YENEEA. Germline trimming cut 4 bases from V and 0 bases from J; bases unmatched to any gene: 7. The CDR3 sequence: CASSSDRGRGSYNSPLHF. In DNA form, the CDR3 reads TGTGCCAGCAGCTCGGACAGGGGCAGGGGCTCCTATAATTCACCCCTCCACTTT.

This clone appeared once. This rearrangement joins TRBV6-1 to TRBJ1-2; D gene uncertain. The V end lost 11 bases, the J end lost 8 bases, and 15 bases lay between the germline ends. Per germline, CDR1 MNHNS and CDR2 SASEGT. The CDR3 is 11 residues long. CDR3 sequence (DNA): TGTGCCGCCACGGGAGGGTGGGGCTACACCTTC. Protein: CAATGGWGYTF.

This clone occurred a few times. The chain links TRBV29-1 to TRBJ1-1; no clear D. There are 10 residues in the CDR3. Germline V CDR1 and CDR2: SQVTM, ANQGSEA. The V end was cut by 6 bases, the J end by 8 bases, with 10 bases between. The CDR3, as DNA: TGCAGCGTGGAACGGGAAGAAGCTTTCTTT. Translation: CSVEREEAFF.

The CDR3 sequence is CASSSVSQGAQPQHF. The CDR3, as DNA: TGTGCCAGCAGTTCCGTGTCCCAAGGGGCCCAGCCCCAGCATTTT. The gene calls are TRBV28 and TRBJ1-5; D is perhaps TRBD1 (5 bases). Per germline, CDR1 MDHEN and CDR2 SYDVKM. There are 15 residues in the CDR3. V lost 4 bases, J lost 7 bases, and 17 bases lay in between.

This chain links TRBV5-1 with TRBJ1-1; D not resolved. This CDR3 spans 14 amino acids. The germline CDR1 and CDR2 sequences are SGHRS and YFSETQ. Trimming shortened V by 4 bases and J by 1 base, and 11 bases separated the two germline ends. The CDR3 reads CASSETTGNTEAFF. The CDR3 coding sequence is TGCGCCAGCAGCGAGACGACGGGGAACACTGAAGCTTTCTTT.

V usage is TRBV5-1 and J usage is TRBJ2-7; possible D gene TRBD1, 5 bases. This CDR3 spans 15 amino acids. V was trimmed by 0 bases and J by 4 bases, leaving 14 bases between them. CDR1 SGHRS and CDR2 YFSETQ come from the germline V gene. The DNA for the CDR3 is TGCGCCAGCAGCTTGGGAGACGGACAACCATACGAGCAGTACTTC. It encodes CASSLGDGQPYEQYF.

This chain uses TRBV2 with TRBJ1-2, with 8 bases fitting TRBD1. This CDR3 region has 14 residues. Germline CDR1 reads SNHLY; CDR2 reads FYNNEI. With V trimmed by 5 bases and J by 6 bases, 8 bases remained unmatched. This chain's CDR3 is CASSRDRRTDGYTF. CDR3 DNA sequence: TGTGCCAGCAGTAGGGACAGGAGGACCGATGGCTACACCTTC.

A few counts support this clone. The genes are TRBV29-1 and TRBJ1-3; D ambiguous. The germline V gene has CDR1 SQVTM and CDR2 ANQGSEA. Trimming stripped 7 bases from V and 7 bases from J, with 17 bases between. CDR3 length equals 13 residues. CDR3 amino acids: CSAPDQATNTIYF. The CDR3 DNA reads TGCAGCGCGCCAGACCAGGCTACGAACACCATATATTTT.

This chain's CDR3 is CASSPIRVRQETQYF. As DNA, the CDR3 is TGTGCCAGCAGCCCAATTCGTGTACGGCAAGAGACCCAGTACTTC. The rearrangement uses TRBV11-2 and TRBJ2-5; D is uncertain. V was clipped by 5 bases and J by 2 bases, with 15 bases between them. CDR3 length: 15 residues. The germline V gene has CDR1 SGHAT and CDR2 FQNNGV.

The chain uses TRBV29-1 and TRBJ2-7; D is perhaps TRBD1 (5 bases). CDR1 and CDR2 (germline): SQVTM, ANQGSEA. Trimming pared 2 bases from V and 2 bases from J, leaving 10 bases between. CDR3 size: 13 residues. The CDR3 spells CSVEKGSAYEQYF. CDR3 DNA: TGCAGCGTTGAAAAGGGGTCAGCCTACGAGCAGTACTTC.

To note about this clone: Other nucleotide sequences in the sample specify the same CDR3. The chain uses TRBV30 and TRBJ2-5; no clear D gene. From germline, CDR1 is GTSNPN and CDR2 SVGIG (reference sequence). V was cut by 3 bases and J by 5 bases, with 4 bases left in between. The CDR3 is 10 residues long. CDR3 sequence: CAWSRETQYF. The CDR3 nucleotides are TGTGCCTGGAGCCGGGAGACCCAGTACTTC.